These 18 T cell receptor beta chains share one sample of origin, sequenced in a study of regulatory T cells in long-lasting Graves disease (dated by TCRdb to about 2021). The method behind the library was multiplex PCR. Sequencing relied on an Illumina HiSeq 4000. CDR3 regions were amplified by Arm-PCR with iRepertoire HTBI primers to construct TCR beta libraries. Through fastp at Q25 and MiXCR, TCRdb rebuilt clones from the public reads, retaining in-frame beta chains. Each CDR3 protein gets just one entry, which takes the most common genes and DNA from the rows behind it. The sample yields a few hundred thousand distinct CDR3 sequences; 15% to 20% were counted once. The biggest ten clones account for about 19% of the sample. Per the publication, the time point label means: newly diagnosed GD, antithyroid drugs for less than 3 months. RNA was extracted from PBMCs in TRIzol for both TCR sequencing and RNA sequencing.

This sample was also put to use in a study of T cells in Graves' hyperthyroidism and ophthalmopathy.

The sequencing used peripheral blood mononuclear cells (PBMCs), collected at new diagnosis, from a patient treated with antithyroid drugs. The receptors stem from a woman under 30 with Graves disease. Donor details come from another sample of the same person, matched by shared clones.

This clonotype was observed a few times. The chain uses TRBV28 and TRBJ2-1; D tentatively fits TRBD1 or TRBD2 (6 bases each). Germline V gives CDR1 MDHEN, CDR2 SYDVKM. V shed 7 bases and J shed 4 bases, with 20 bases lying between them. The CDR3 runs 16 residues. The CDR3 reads CASTKTGGTLYNEQFF. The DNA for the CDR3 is TGTGCCAGCACCAAAACTGGGGGGACACTTTACAATGAGCAGTTCTTC.

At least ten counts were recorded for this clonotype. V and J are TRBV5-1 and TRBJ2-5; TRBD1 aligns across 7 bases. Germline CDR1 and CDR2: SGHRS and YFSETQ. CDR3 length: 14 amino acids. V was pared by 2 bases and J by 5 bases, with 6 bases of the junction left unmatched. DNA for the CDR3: TGCGCCAGCAGCTTACGACAGGGAACGGAGACCCAGTACTTC. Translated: CASSLRQGTETQYF.

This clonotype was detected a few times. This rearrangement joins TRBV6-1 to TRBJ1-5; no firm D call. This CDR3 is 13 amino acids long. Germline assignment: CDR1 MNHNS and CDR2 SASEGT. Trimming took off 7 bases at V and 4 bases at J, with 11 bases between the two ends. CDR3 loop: CASKGAGNQPQHF. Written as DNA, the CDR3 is TGTGCCAGCAAGGGTGCGGGAAATCAGCCCCAGCATTTT.

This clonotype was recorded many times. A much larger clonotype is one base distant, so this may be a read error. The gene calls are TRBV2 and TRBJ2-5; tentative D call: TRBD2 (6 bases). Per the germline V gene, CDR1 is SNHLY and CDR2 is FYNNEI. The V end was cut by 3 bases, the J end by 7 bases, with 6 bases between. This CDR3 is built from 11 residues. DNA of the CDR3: TGTGCCAGCAGTGATAGCGGGACCCAGTACTTC. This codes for CASSDSGTQYF.

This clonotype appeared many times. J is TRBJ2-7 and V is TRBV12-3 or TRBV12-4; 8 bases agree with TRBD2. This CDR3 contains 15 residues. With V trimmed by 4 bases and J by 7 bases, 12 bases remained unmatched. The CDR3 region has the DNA TGTGCCAGCAGTTCATTAGCGGGAAATTTAGGTGAGCAGTACTTC. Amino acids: CASSSLAGNLGEQYF.

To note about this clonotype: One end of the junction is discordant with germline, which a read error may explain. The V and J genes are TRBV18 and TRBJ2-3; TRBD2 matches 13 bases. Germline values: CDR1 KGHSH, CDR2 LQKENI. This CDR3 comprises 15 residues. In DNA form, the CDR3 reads TGTGCCAGCTCCCCGACTAGCGGGGGGAGAGATATGCAGTATTTT. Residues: CASSPTSGGRDMQYF.

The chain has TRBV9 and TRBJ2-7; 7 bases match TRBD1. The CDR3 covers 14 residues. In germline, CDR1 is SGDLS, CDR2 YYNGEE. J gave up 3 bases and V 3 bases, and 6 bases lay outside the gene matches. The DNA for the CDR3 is TGTGCCAGCAGCGCCGGGACAGCAAACTACGAGCAGTACTTC. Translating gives CASSAGTANYEQYF.

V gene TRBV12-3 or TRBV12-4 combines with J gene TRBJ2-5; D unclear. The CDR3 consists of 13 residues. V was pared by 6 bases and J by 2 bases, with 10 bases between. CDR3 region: CASRVALQETQYF. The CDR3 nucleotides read TGTGCCAGCAGGGTAGCCCTACAAGAGACCCAGTACTTC.

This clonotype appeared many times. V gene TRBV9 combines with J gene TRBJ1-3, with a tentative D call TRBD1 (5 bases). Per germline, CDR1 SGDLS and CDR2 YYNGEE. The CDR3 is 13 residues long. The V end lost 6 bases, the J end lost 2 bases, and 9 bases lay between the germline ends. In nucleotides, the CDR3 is TGTGCCAGCACCCCGACAGCTGGAAACACCATATATTTT. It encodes CASTPTAGNTIYF.

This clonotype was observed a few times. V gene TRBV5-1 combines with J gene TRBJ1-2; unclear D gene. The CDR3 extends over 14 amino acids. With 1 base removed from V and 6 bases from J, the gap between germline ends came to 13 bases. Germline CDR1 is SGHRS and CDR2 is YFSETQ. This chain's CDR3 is CASSLRAVRDGYTF. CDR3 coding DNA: TGCGCCAGCAGCTTGAGGGCGGTCCGGGATGGCTACACCTTC.

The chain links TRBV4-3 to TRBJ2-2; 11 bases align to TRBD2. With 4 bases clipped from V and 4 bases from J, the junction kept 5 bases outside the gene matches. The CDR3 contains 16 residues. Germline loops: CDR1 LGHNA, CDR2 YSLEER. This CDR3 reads CASSPLAGGGTGELFF. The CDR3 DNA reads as TGCGCCAGCAGCCCCCTAGCGGGGGGTGGCACCGGGGAGCTGTTTTTT.

The CDR3 reads CASSQPGQGNIQYF. DNA for the CDR3: TGTGCCAGCAGTCAACCGGGACAGGGAAACATTCAGTACTTC. The J gene is TRBJ2-4, the V gene TRBV27, with 9 positions matching TRBD1. Germline V gives CDR1 MNHEY, CDR2 SMNVEV (reference sequence). Trimming cost V 5 bases and J 6 bases; bases outside gene matches: 5. The CDR3 sequence is 14 residues long.

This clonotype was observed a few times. This chain's CDR3 is CASSSRPIIHYGYTF. The CDR3 DNA reads TGCGCCAGCAGCTCCCGCCCGATCATCCACTATGGCTACACCTTC. This chain links TRBV5-1 with TRBJ1-2; D is undetermined. The CDR3 sequence is 15 residues long. Germline V gene lookup returns CDR1 SGHRS and CDR2 YFSETQ. V lost 3 bases and J 3 bases, leaving 15 bases between the germline ends.

The CDR3 sequence: CASSYSLGGVEKLFF. CDR3 coding DNA: TGTGCCAGCAGTTACAGTCTAGGAGGGGTTGAAAAACTGTTTTTT. This rearrangement joins TRBV6-2 or TRBV6-3 to TRBJ1-4; D possibly corresponds to TRBD1 (5 bases). V dropped 2 bases and J dropped 7 bases, with 14 bases sitting between them. CDR3 length: 15 residues. From germline, CDR1 is MNHEY and CDR2 SVGEGT.

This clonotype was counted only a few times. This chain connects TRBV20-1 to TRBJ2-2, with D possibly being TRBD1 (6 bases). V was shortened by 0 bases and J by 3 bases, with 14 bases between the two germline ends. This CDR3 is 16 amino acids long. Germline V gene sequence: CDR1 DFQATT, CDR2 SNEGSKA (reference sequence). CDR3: CSAREGHPLDTGELFF. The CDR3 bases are TGCAGTGCTAGAGAGGGACACCCGCTAGACACCGGGGAGCTGTTTTTT.

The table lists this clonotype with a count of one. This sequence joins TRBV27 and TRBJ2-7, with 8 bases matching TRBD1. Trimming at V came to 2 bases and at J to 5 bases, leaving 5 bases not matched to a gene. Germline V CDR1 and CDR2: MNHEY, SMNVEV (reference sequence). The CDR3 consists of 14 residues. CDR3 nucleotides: TGTGCCAGCAGTTTAAGGACAGGGCTCGACGAGCAGTACTTC. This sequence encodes CASSLRTGLDEQYF.

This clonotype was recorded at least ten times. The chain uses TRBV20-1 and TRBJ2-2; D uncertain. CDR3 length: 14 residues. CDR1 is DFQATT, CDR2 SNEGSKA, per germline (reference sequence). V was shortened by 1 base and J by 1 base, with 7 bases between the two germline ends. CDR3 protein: CSARATLNTGELFF. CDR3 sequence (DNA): TGCAGTGCTAGAGCCACCCTGAACACCGGGGAGCTGTTTTTT.

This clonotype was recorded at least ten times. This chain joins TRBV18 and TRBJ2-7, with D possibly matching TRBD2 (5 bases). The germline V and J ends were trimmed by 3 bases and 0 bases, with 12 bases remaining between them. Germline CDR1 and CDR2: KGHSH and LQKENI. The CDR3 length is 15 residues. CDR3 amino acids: CASSPRASASYEQYF. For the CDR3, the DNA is TGTGCCAGCTCACCGCGGGCGTCTGCCTCCTACGAGCAGTACTTC.